These 18 T cell receptor beta chains share one sample of origin, sequenced in a study of control samples from healthy donors and cancer patients. Measured with immunoSEQ multiplex PCR; TCRdb has only the in-frame clones, and not every one. The data show some 45,000 clones, with roughly 90% seen just once and roughly 23% held by the top ten. The sequenced sample was PBMCs. The receptors come from a woman aged 40 to 55 with head and neck cancer.

J is TRBJ2-7 and V is TRBV28; TRBD1 agrees at 10 bases. The V gene end was trimmed by 8 bases and the J gene end by 6 bases; junction bases not matched to a gene: 13. Germline V lookup: CDR1 MDHEN, CDR2 SYDVKM. This CDR3 is built from 15 residues. DNA for the CDR3: TGTGCCAGCGCTCTCCGGGACAGGGGTTCAGGCGAGCAGTACTTC. Amino acids: CASALRDRGSGEQYF. The full variable domain, with the rest looked up from reference TRBV28 and TRBJ2-7, is DVKVTQSSRYLVKRTGEKVFLECVQDMDHENMFWYRQDPGLGLRLIYFSYDVKMKEKGDIPEGYSVSREKKERFSLILESASTNQTSMYLCASALRDRGSGEQYFGPGTRLTVT.

The gene calls are TRBV2 and TRBJ1-5; the match to TRBD1 covers 8 bases. The CDR3 loop spans 16 amino acids. The germline CDR1 and CDR2 sequences are SNHLY and FYNNEI. Losses at the gene ends were 6 bases for V and 7 bases for J; bases not matched to a gene: 14. CDR3 bases: TGTGCCAGCAGCCTCATGGGTACAGGGGGATTACAGCCCCAGCATTTT. Its translation is CASSLMGTGGLQPQHF.

V gene TRBV7-9 combines with J gene TRBJ1-1; D is ambiguous. The CDR3 covers 14 residues. Germline V gene data show CDR1 as SEHNR and CDR2 as FQNEAQ (reference sequence). Trimming took off 10 bases at V and 0 bases at J, with 15 bases between the two ends. CDR3 residues: CAKLGLTMNTEAFF. The CDR3 coding sequence is TGTGCCAAGTTGGGGTTGACGATGAACACTGAAGCTTTCTTT.

V is TRBV10-1 and J is TRBJ2-2; D call uncertain. Trimming removed 2 bases from V and 1 base from J, with 8 bases in between. The CDR3 length is 15 residues. Germline V gives CDR1 WNHNN, CDR2 SYGVQD (reference sequence). CDR3 bases: TGCGCCAGCAGTGAGCGGGCAGGGAACACCGGGGAGCTGTTTTTT. It specifies CASSERAGNTGELFF.

This chain joins TRBV6-5 and TRBJ1-1; D is ambiguous. V lost 4 bases to trimming and J lost 1 base, with 10 bases between them. The CDR3 is 14 amino acids. CDR1 and CDR2 from the germline V gene are MNHEY and SVGAGI. In nucleotides, the CDR3 is TGTGCCAGCAGTTTCTCCTTGGAGAACACTGAAGCTTTCTTT. It encodes CASSFSLENTEAFF.

J is TRBJ2-7 and V is TRBV5-1; 9 bases are shared with TRBD1. Germline V lookup: CDR1 SGHRS, CDR2 YFSETQ. This CDR3 has 13 residues. The V segment lost 6 bases and the J segment 2 bases; nucleotides outside the gene matches: 3. CDR3 amino acids: CASKRDRAYEQYF. The CDR3 nucleotides read TGCGCCAGCAAGCGGGACAGGGCCTACGAGCAGTACTTC.

The rearrangement uses TRBV14 and TRBJ2-1; the match to TRBD2 covers 7 bases. The J segment lost 0 bases and the V segment lost 4 bases, leaving 6 bases of the junction unmatched. Germline lookup yields CDR1 SGHDN and CDR2 FVKESK. The CDR3 covers 16 residues. Here the CDR3 reads CASSLLAASSYNEQFF. Here the CDR3 DNA reads TGTGCCAGCAGCCTTCTAGCGGCTAGCTCCTACAATGAGCAGTTCTTC.

CDR3 sequence reads: CASREGGPTDTQYF. In DNA form, the CDR3 reads TGTGCCAGCCGGGAGGGAGGGCCCACAGATACGCAGTATTTT. The V and J genes are TRBV2 and TRBJ2-3; 8 bases agree with TRBD2. The germline V gene encodes CDR1 SNHLY and CDR2 FYNNEI. V shed 8 bases and J 2 bases; nucleotides not matched to a gene: 6. This CDR3 region has 14 residues.

This clone has just one count. This chain joins TRBV27 and TRBJ2-6, with no clear D. V shed 6 bases and J shed 4 bases, with 4 bases lying between them. Germline V gene sequence: CDR1 MNHEY, CDR2 SMNVEV (reference sequence). There are 12 residues in the CDR3. CDR3 nucleotide sequence: TGTGCCAGCAGCACAGGGGCCAACGTCCTGACTTTC. This translates into CASSTGANVLTF.

This clone has a single count. The chain has TRBV6-5 and TRBJ1-4, with D unresolved. This CDR3 comprises 14 residues. Trimming cost V 2 bases and J 10 bases, with 14 bases left between them. CDR1 and CDR2 (germline): MNHEY, SVGAGI. The CDR3 region is CASSYLYRRGKLFF. CDR3 coding DNA: TGTGCCAGCAGTTACCTTTACAGACGTGGAAAACTGTTTTTT.

V usage is TRBV19 and J usage is TRBJ1-1; D unclear. Trimming shortened V by 5 bases and J by 4 bases, and 17 bases separated the two germline ends. The CDR3 extends over 15 amino acids. Per the germline V gene, CDR1 is LNHDA and CDR2 is SQIVND (reference sequence). CDR3 coding DNA: TGTGCCAGTAGTCCCCGTCCAGGAGGGAGCACTGAAGCTTTCTTT. It specifies CASSPRPGGSTEAFF. The whole variable domain, remainder taken from reference TRBV19 and TRBJ1-1, is DGGITQSPKYLFRKEGQNVTLSCEQNLNHDAMYWYRQDPGQGLRLIYYSQIVNDFQKGDIAEGYSVSREKKESFPLTVTSAQKNPTAFYLCASSPRPGGSTEAFFGQGTRLTVV.

This rearrangement joins TRBV5-1 to TRBJ2-7; D ambiguous. The CDR3 loop spans 14 amino acids. V was cut by 0 bases and J by 1 base, with 8 bases left in between. The germline V gene has CDR1 SGHRS and CDR2 YFSETQ. The CDR3 sequence is CASSLERSSYEQYF. For the CDR3, the DNA is TGCGCCAGCAGCTTGGAAAGGAGTTCCTACGAGCAGTACTTC.

The chain is built from TRBV7-6 and TRBJ1-6; no definite D call. This CDR3 contains 13 residues. Looked up from germline, CDR1 is SGHVS and CDR2 is FNYEAQ. V was clipped by 1 base and J by 14 bases, with 12 bases between them. This CDR3 is CASSLGSREALHF. CDR3 DNA: TGTGCCAGCAGCTTAGGTTCGAGGGAGGCCCTCCACTTT. Combining the CDR3 with reference TRBV7-6 and TRBJ1-6 gives the whole variable domain GAGVSQSPRYKVTKRGQDVALRCDPISGHVSLYWYRQALGQGPEFLTYFNYEAQQDKSGLPNDRFSAERPEGSISTLTIQRTEQRDSAMYRCASSLGSREALHFGNGTRLTVT.

The rearrangement uses TRBV5-6 and TRBJ1-2; D remains unclear. CDR3 size: 14 residues. Trimming removed 1 base at V and 4 bases at J, with 11 bases between. CDR1 is SGHDT, CDR2 YYEEEE, per germline. The CDR3 loop is CASSLPGQSYGYTF. Here the CDR3 DNA reads TGTGCCAGCAGCTTGCCCGGGCAGAGCTATGGCTACACCTTC.

The V and J genes are TRBV11-2 and TRBJ2-7; 8 positions agree with TRBD2. This CDR3 contains 16 residues. CDR1 is SGHAT and CDR2 is FQNNGV in the germline V gene. J was trimmed by 2 bases and V by 4 bases; bases with no gene match: 10. The CDR3 spells CASSSLLSGSPYEQYF. In nucleotides, the CDR3 is TGTGCCAGCAGCTCCCTACTGAGCGGGAGCCCCTACGAGCAGTACTTC.

V is TRBV6-5 and J is TRBJ1-1, with 7 bases aligning to TRBD1. V shed 6 bases, J shed 2 bases, and the junction held 9 bases outside the gene matches. The CDR3 extends over 15 amino acids. Germline CDR1 MNHEY, CDR2 SVGAGI. The CDR3 DNA is TGTGCCAGCAGCCGACAGGGTGGGTTAAACACTGAAGCTTTCTTT. Translated: CASSRQGGLNTEAFF.

This clone was seen more than once but under ten times. The chain uses TRBV5-4 and TRBJ2-2; TRBD1 agrees at 7 bases. Germline values: CDR1 SGHNT, CDR2 YYREEE (reference sequence). V lost 3 bases, J lost 2 bases, and 7 bases stayed unmatched. This CDR3 comprises 16 residues. The CDR3 loop is CASSSPGTVNTGELFF. The CDR3 DNA is TGTGCCAGCAGCTCCCCCGGGACAGTCAACACCGGGGAGCTGTTTTTT.

J is TRBJ1-1 and V is TRBV5-1; D remains ambiguous. The CDR3 is 15 amino acids. Germline CDR1 SGHRS, CDR2 YFSETQ. Trimming stripped 4 bases from V and 3 bases from J, with 16 bases between. For the CDR3, the DNA is TGCGCCAGCAGCCCCACCGGTGTAAGGGACACTGAAGCTTTCTTT. Its translation: CASSPTGVRDTEAFF. Looking up the rest from reference TRBV5-1 and TRBJ1-1 gives the full variable domain: KAGVTQTPRYLIKTRGQQVTLSCSPISGHRSVSWYQQTPGQGLQFLFEYFSETQRNKGNFPGRFSGRQFSNSRSEMNVSTLELGDSALYLCASSPTGVRDTEAFFGQGTRLTVV.